Following are 17 T cell receptor beta chains from one sample sequenced in a study of technical replicates of blood from a handful of donors. Sequencing was performed with immunoSEQ multiplex PCR; in TCRdb, only in-frame clones are kept and a portion is missing. The repertoire consists of roughly 80,000 clones, with roughly 93% occurring once and the leading ten covering less than 0.3%. The sequencing input was T cells isolated from PBMCs. These TCRs come from a human donor in good health.

This clone was observed a few times. The chain recombines TRBV6-5 with TRBJ1-1, with D perhaps TRBD1 (5 bases). Germline V gene lookup returns CDR1 MNHEY and CDR2 SVGAGI. CDR3 length: 15 residues. The V end lost 2 bases, the J end lost 1 base, and 11 bases lay between the germline ends. CDR3 amino acids: CASSYDQGRNTEAFF. DNA of the CDR3: TGTGCCAGCAGTTACGATCAGGGTCGGAACACTGAAGCTTTCTTT.

The gene calls are TRBV29-1 and TRBJ1-1, with D perhaps matching TRBD1 (5 bases). This CDR3 comprises 16 residues. CDR1 is SQVTM and CDR2 is ANQGSEA in the germline V gene. V shed 4 bases and J shed 4 bases, with 22 bases lying between them. CDR3: CSVGGGVSSPSTEAFF. For the CDR3, the DNA is TGCAGCGTTGGGGGAGGGGTTTCTTCGCCGTCCACTGAAGCTTTCTTT.

The chain carries TRBV19 and TRBJ2-1; tentative D call: TRBD2 (9 bases). This CDR3 contains 15 residues. Germline V gives CDR1 LNHDA, CDR2 SQIVND (reference sequence). V dropped 7 bases and J dropped 8 bases, with 21 bases sitting between them. The CDR3 DNA follows: TGTGCCAGTACGGACAGGGCGGGAGGGAGGGATGAGCAGTTCTTC. Residues: CASTDRAGGRDEQFF.

The genes are TRBV19 and TRBJ1-2; 7 bases line up with TRBD1. Germline trimming cut 8 bases from V and 7 bases from J; bases unmatched to any gene: 13. The CDR3 sequence is 14 residues long. The germline V gene has CDR1 LNHDA and CDR2 SQIVND (reference sequence). The CDR3 nucleotides read TGTGCCAGTCTACCTGGCAGGGGGTACTCTGGCTACACCTTC. Residues: CASLPGRGYSGYTF. The whole variable domain, filled in from reference TRBV19 and TRBJ1-2, reads DGGITQSPKYLFRKEGQNVTLSCEQNLNHDAMYWYRQDPGQGLRLIYYSQIVNDFQKGDIAEGYSVSREKKESFPLTVTSAQKNPTAFYLCASLPGRGYSGYTFGSGTRLTVV.

The V call is TRBV19, the J call TRBJ1-1; tentative D call: TRBD1 (5 bases). Germline-derived CDR1 and CDR2 are LNHDA and SQIVND (reference sequence). Trimming took off 1 base at V and 0 bases at J, with 6 bases between the two ends. This CDR3 region has 14 residues. DNA of the CDR3: TGTGCCAGTAGTATAGGACAGATGAACACTGAAGCTTTCTTT. Translation: CASSIGQMNTEAFF.

CDR3 sequence (DNA): TGTGCCAGCAGCACTGGACTAGCGGGGGGCCGAGGATCCTACAATGAGCAGTTCTTC. Translating gives CASSTGLAGGRGSYNEQFF. The rearrangement links TRBV11-2 to TRBJ2-1; 14 bases are shared with TRBD2. Germline V gives CDR1 SGHAT, CDR2 FQNNGV. The CDR3 runs 19 residues. V dropped 5 bases and J dropped 1; count of bases not matched to a gene: 10.

The chain carries TRBV10-3 and TRBJ2-7; D not certain. The V gene lost 2 bases and the J gene lost 6 bases, with 11 bases spanning the gap. The germline V gene encodes CDR1 ENHRY and CDR2 SYGVKD. The CDR3 covers 13 residues. The CDR3 here is CAISERTTGEQYF. The CDR3 DNA follows: TGTGCCATCAGTGAGAGAACGACGGGCGAGCAGTACTTC.

The gene calls are TRBV7-2 and TRBJ1-4; TRBD1 matches 10 bases. V lost 5 bases to trimming and J lost 8 bases; unmatched junction nucleotides: 5. The V gene's germline CDR1 is SGHTA and CDR2 FQGNSA. This CDR3 has 14 residues. CDR3 sequence reads: CASSPGTGDEKLFF. The CDR3 nucleotides are TGTGCCAGCAGCCCAGGGACAGGGGACGAAAAACTGTTTTTT. Drawing the rest from reference TRBV7-2 and TRBJ1-4, the complete variable domain is GAGVSQSPSNKVTEKGKDVELRCDPISGHTALYWYRQSLGQGLEFLIYFQGNSAPDKSGLPSDRFSAERTGGSVSTLTIQRTQQEDSAVYLCASSPGTGDEKLFFGSGTQLSVL.

This clone has only a few counts. The chain's CDR3 is CSAREDEAFF. CDR3 nucleotides: TGCAGTGCTCGGGAGGATGAAGCTTTCTTT. V and J are TRBV20-1 and TRBJ1-1; D not resolved. V lost 5 bases and J lost 7, with 8 bases in between. This CDR3 contains 10 residues. Germline CDR1 and CDR2: DFQATT and SNEGSKA (reference sequence).

This chain uses TRBV18 with TRBJ1-1; D is unresolved. Trimming shortened V by 3 bases and J by 5 bases, and 22 bases separated the two germline ends. Germline V lookup: CDR1 KGHSH, CDR2 LQKENI. The CDR3 is made up of 17 amino acids. The CDR3 bases are TGTGCCAGCTCACCTCGGGGTGGCCGGGGAGTGTTGACTGAAGCTTTCTTT. Translated, it gives CASSPRGGRGVLTEAFF.

The chain recombines TRBV9 with TRBJ1-2, with 7 positions matching TRBD1. This CDR3 has 16 amino acids. V dropped 0 bases and J dropped 1; count of bases not matched to a gene: 6. Germline CDR1 reads SGDLS; CDR2 reads YYNGEE. The CDR3 spells CASSVAGTAVNYGYTF. CDR3 nucleotide sequence: TGTGCCAGCAGCGTAGCTGGGACAGCCGTTAACTATGGCTACACCTTC.

The chain employs TRBV5-1 and TRBJ1-4, with unresolved D. The germline V gene encodes CDR1 SGHRS and CDR2 YFSETQ. This CDR3 is 17 amino acids long. With 5 bases removed from V and 0 bases from J, the gap between germline ends came to 17 bases. The CDR3 DNA follows: TGCGCCAGCAGTTTCGACGCCGCGGAGACAACTAATGAAAAACTGTTTTTT. This gives the protein CASSFDAAETTNEKLFF.

This clone was observed a single time. The chain links TRBV28 to TRBJ2-7; possibly TRBD1 for D (5 bases). The CDR3 consists of 12 residues. Trimming left V 7 bases short and J 3 bases short, with 10 bases between. The germline gives CDR1 MDHEN, CDR2 SYDVKM. This CDR3 reads CASTITGYEQYF. CDR3 in DNA: TGTGCCAGCACCATTACAGGCTACGAGCAGTACTTC.

The chain uses TRBV9 and TRBJ1-3; 9 positions agree with TRBD1. Germline trimming cut 3 bases from V and 2 bases from J; bases unmatched to any gene: 6. Germline values: CDR1 SGDLS, CDR2 YYNGEE. There are 16 residues in the CDR3. For the CDR3, the DNA is TGTGCCAGCAGCGCCATAACAGGGGGCACTGGAAACACCATATATTTT. The encoded protein is CASSAITGGTGNTIYF.

The chain is built from TRBV10-3 and TRBJ2-3, with D possibly TRBD2 on 5 matching bases. The CDR3 has 16 residues. V lost 0 bases to trimming and J lost 0 bases, with 10 bases between them. Germline values: CDR1 ENHRY, CDR2 SYGVKD. As DNA, the CDR3 is TGTGCCATCAGTGAGTCCCAGACTATCAGCACAGATACGCAGTATTTT. Translated, it gives CAISESQTISTDTQYF.

This clone was seen only once. This chain uses TRBV29-1 with TRBJ2-1; 8 positions match TRBD2. The V and J ends lost 6 bases and 2 bases, in that order; junction bases with no gene match: 9. Germline V gene sequence: CDR1 SQVTM, CDR2 ANQGSEA. CDR3 length: 15 residues. The DNA of the CDR3 is TGCAGCGTGGGGCCCGGGGGGGACCCCTACAATGAGCAGTTCTTC. Protein sequence: CSVGPGGDPYNEQFF.

The V and J genes are TRBV6-5 and TRBJ1-2, with TRBD1 as a possible D gene (6 bases). V lost 6 bases and J 3 bases, leaving 17 bases between the germline ends. The CDR3 is 15 residues long. Germline V CDR1 and CDR2: MNHEY, SVGAGI. This chain's CDR3 is CASRGLEQGDYGYTF. Written as DNA, the CDR3 is TGTGCCAGCAGGGGATTAGAACAGGGCGACTATGGCTACACCTTC.